The clone carrying this T cell receptor (beta chain) was recorded once. These data originate in a study of Graves' ophthalmopathy and Graves' hyperthyroidism. CDR1 and CDR2 from the germline V gene are ENHRY and SYGVKD. V was trimmed by 10 bases and J by 4 bases, leaving 23 bases between them. This CDR3 region has 15 residues. Amplification of the TCR beta CDR3 regions used RNA transcripts (as template). The library came from an HTBI-primed first-round RT-PCR and a second-round multiplex PCR. TCRdb re-called the multiplex PCR reads through MiXCR, storing one row per CDR3 protein. The profile shows some 750,000 distinct CDR3 sequences, 40% of them singletons. Clinical symptoms, serum thyroxine, TRAb, thyroid ultrasound and orbital computed tomography formed the basis of diagnosis.

This chain uses TRBV10-3 with TRBJ2-7, with D maybe TRBD2 (5 bases). The clonotype was recovered from an adult man with Graves' ophthalmopathy. Sequencing was carried out using peripheral blood. CDR3 region: CASILQAVSGYEQYF. CDR3 DNA sequence: TGTGCCAGCATCCTCCAGGCGGTTTCGGGGTACGAGCAGTACTTC.